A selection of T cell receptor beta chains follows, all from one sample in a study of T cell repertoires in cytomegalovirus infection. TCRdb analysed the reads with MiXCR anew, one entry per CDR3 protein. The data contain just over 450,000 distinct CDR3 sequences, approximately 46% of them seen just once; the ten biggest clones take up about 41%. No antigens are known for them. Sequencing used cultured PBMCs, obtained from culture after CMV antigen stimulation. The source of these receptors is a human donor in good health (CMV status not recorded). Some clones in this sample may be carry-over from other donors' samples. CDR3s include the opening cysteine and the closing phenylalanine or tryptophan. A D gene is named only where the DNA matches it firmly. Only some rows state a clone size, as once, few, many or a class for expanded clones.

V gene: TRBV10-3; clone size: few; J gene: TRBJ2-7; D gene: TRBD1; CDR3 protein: CAISEGTGSYEQYF; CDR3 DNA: TGTGCCATCAGTGAGGGGACAGGGTCCTACGAGCAGTACTTC
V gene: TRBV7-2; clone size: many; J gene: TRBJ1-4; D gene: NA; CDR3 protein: CASSQDRSGGKLFF; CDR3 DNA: TGTGCCAGCAGCCAGGACAGATCGGGAGGAAAACTGTTTTTT
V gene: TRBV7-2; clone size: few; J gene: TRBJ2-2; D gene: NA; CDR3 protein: CASSHPRDTGAGELFF; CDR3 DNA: TGTGCCAGCAGCCACCCTCGGGACACGGGCGCCGGGGAGCTGTTTTTT
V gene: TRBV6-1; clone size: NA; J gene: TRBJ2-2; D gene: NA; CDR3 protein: CASNQMAGELFF; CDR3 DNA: TGTGCCAGCAACCAAATGGCCGGGGAGCTGTTTTTT
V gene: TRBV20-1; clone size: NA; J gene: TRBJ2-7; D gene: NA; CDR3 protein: CSANPRVGSSYEQYF; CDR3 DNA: TGCAGTGCAAACCCGAGGGTTGGGAGCTCCTACGAGCAGTACTTC
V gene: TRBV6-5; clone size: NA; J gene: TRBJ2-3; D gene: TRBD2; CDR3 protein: CASSLRLAGGIDTQYF; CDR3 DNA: TGTGCCAGCAGCCTCAGACTAGCGGGGGGGATAGATACGCAGTATTTT
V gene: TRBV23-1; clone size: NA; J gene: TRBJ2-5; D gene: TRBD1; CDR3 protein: CASILGSRPSGGYF; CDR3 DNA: TGCGCCAGCATACTGGGATCTCGGCCTTCAGGGGGGTACTTC
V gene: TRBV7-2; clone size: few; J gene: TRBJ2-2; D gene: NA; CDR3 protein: CASSPVIAAGELFF; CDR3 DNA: TGTGCCAGCAGCCCAGTTATAGCGGCCGGGGAGCTGTTTTTT
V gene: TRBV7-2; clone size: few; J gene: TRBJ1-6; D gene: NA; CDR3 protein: CASSLVATTDSPLHF; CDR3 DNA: TGTGCCAGCAGCTTAGTCGCGACAACGGATTCACCCCTCCACTTT
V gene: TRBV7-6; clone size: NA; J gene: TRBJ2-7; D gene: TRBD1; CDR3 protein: CASSSTGADPYEQYF; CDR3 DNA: TGTGCCAGCAGCTCAACAGGGGCCGATCCCTACGAGCAGTACTTC
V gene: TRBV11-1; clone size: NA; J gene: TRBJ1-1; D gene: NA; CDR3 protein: CASSQPRGKGAEAFF; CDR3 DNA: TGTGCCAGCAGCCAACCACGAGGGAAAGGGGCTGAAGCTTTCTTT
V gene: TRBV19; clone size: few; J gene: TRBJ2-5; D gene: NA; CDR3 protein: CASSRALGRQETQYF; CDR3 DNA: TGTGCCAGTAGTCGTGCCCTGGGACGCCAAGAGACCCAGTACTTC
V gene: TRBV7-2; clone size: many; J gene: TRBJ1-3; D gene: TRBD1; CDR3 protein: CASSLFRGAKGNTIYF; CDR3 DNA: TGTGCCAGCAGCTTATTCAGGGGGGCGAAAGGAAACACCATATATTTT
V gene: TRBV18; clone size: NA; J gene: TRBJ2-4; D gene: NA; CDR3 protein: CASSRLGRDNIQYF; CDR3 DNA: TGTGCCAGCTCACGGCTTGGGCGGGACAACATTCAGTACTTC
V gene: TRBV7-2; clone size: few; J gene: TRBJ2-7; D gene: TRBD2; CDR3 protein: CASSLAGEGRDYEQYF; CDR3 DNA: TGTGCCAGCAGCTTAGCAGGGGAGGGCAGGGACTACGAGCAGTACTTC
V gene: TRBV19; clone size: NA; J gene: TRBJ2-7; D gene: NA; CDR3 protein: CASHRRKVIYEQYF; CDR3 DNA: TGTGCCAGTCACCGACGGAAGGTGATCTACGAGCAGTACTTC
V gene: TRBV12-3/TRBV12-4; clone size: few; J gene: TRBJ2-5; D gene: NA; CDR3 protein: CASSPFGVGETQYF; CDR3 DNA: TGTGCCAGCAGCCCCTTCGGGGTCGGTGAGACCCAGTACTTC
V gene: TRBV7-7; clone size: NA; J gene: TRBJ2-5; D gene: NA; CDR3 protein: CASSFIPLGRIQETQYF; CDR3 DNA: TGTGCCAGCAGCTTCATACCCCTCGGGCGAATCCAAGAGACCCAGTACTTC
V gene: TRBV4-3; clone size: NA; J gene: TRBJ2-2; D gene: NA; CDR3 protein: CASSQQSSLTGELFF; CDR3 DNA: TGCGCCAGCAGCCAACAATCTAGTCTCACCGGGGAGCTGTTTTTT
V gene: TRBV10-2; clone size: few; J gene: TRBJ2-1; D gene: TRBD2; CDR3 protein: CASSDLVLTGGKNNEQFF; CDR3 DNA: TGCGCCAGCAGTGACCTAGTCCTGACGGGAGGAAAAAACAATGAGCAGTTCTTC
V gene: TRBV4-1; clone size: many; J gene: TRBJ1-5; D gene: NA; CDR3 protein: CASSPPGVHQPQHF; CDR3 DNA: TGCGCCAGCAGCCCCCCGGGGGTGCATCAGCCCCAGCATTTT
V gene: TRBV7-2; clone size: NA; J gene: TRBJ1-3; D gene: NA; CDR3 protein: CASRFRRPGTPGNTIYF; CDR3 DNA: TGTGCCAGCAGGTTTCGGCGGCCAGGGACTCCTGGAAACACCATATATTTT
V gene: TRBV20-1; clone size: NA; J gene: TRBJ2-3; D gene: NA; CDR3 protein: CSASHRVGSDTQYF; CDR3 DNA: TGCAGTGCTAGTCACAGGGTGGGTTCAGATACGCAGTATTTT
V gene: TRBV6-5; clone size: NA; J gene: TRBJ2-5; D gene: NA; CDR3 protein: CASSYSIRDHETQYF; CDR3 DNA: TGTGCCAGCAGTTACTCGATCCGGGATCACGAGACCCAGTACTTC
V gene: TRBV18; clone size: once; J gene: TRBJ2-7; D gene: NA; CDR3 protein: CASSPQVPVGTYEQYF; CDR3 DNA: TGTGCCAGCTCACCACAGGTTCCCGTGGGTACCTACGAGCAGTACTTC
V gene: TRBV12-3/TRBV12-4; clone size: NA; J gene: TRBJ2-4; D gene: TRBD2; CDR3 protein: CASSVSGGAGNIQYF; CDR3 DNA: TGTGCCAGCAGTGTTAGCGGGGGGGCGGGAAACATTCAGTACTTC
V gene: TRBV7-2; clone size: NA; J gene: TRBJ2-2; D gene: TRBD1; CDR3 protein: CASSPNRGFGGELFF; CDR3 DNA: TGTGCCAGCAGCCCAAACAGGGGTTTCGGCGGGGAGCTGTTTTTT
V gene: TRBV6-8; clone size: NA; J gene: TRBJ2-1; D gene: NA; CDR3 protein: CASSRLQGYNEQFF; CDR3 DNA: TGTGCCAGCAGCCGCCTCCAGGGATACAATGAGCAGTTCTTC
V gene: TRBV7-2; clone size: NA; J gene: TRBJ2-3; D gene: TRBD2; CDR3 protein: CASSPRVGRGDTQYF; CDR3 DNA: TGTGCCAGCAGCCCGCGCGTCGGGAGGGGGGATACGCAGTATTTT
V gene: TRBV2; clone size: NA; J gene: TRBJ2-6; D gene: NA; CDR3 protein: CASRQQDSGANVLTF; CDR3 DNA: TGTGCCAGCAGGCAACAGGACTCTGGGGCCAACGTCCTGACTTTC
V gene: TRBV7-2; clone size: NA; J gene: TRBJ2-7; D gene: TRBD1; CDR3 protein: CASSRPGQGAVGLSSYEQYF; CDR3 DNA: TGTGCCAGCAGCCGGCCGGGACAGGGGGCAGTGGGGTTGAGCTCCTACGAGCAGTACTTC
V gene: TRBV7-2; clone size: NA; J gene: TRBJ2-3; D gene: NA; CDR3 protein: CASSLEVLSDTQYF; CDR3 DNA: TGTGCCAGCAGCTTAGAGGTTCTGTCAGATACGCAGTATTTT
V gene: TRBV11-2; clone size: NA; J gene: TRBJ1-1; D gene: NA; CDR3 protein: CASSQAPRMNTEAFF; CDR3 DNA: TGTGCCAGCAGTCAGGCCCCCCGGATGAACACTGAAGCTTTCTTT
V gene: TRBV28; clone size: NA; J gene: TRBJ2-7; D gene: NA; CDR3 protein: CASSFSLGGASYEQYF; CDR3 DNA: TGTGCCAGCAGTTTCAGCCTAGGGGGGGCGTCCTACGAGCAGTACTTC
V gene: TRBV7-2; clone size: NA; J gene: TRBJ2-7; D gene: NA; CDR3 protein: CASSSRRDSYEQYF; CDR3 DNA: TGTGCCAGTTCCTCGAGGCGGGACTCCTACGAGCAGTACTTC
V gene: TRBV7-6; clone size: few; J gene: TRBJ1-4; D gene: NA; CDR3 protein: CASSKQGKLFF; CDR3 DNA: TGTGCCAGCAGCAAGCAGGGGAAACTGTTTTTT
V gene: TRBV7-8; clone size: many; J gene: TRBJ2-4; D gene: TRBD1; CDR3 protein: CASSFRDRVSDIQYF; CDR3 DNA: TGTGCCAGCAGCTTCCGGGACAGGGTGTCGGACATTCAGTACTTC
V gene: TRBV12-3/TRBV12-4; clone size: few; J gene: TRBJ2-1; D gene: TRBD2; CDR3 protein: CASSLTSGISNEQFF; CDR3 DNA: TGTGCCAGCAGTTTAACTAGCGGGATCTCAAATGAGCAGTTCTTC
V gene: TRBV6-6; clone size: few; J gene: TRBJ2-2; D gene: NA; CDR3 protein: CATEPRHPSNTGELFF; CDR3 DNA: TGTGCCACCGAACCGCGTCACCCTTCGAACACCGGGGAGCTGTTTTTT
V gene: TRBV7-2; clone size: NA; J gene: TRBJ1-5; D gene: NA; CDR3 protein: CASSLYADQPQHF; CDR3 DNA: TGTGCCAGCAGCTTATACGCGGATCAGCCCCAGCATTTT
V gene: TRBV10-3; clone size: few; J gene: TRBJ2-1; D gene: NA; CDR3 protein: CAISQKGPNEQFF; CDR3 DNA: TGTGCCATCAGCCAGAAAGGTCCTAATGAGCAGTTCTTC
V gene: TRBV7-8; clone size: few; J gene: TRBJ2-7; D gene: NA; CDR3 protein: CASSPEGQTAYEQYF; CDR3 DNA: TGTGCCAGCAGCCCAGAGGGGCAGACAGCCTACGAGCAGTACTTC
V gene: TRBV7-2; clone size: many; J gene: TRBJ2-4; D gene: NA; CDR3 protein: CASSFTGGENIQYF; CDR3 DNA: TGTGCCAGCAGCTTTACAGGGGGGGAAAACATTCAGTACTTC
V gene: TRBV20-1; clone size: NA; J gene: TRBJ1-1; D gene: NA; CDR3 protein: CSARIPSRDNSEAFF; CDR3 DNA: TGCAGTGCTAGAATTCCTAGCCGCGACAACAGTGAAGCTTTCTTT
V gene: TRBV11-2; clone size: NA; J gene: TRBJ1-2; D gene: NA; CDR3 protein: CASSLGSESPSGYTF; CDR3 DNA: TGTGCCAGCAGCTTAGGTTCGGAGAGCCCCTCTGGCTACACCTTC
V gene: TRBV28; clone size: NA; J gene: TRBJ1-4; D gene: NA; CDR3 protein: CASSLSGGDEKLFF; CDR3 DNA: TGTGCCAGCAGTTTATCGGGGGGCGATGAAAAACTGTTTTTT
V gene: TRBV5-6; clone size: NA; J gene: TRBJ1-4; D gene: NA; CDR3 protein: CASSLTGSEKLFF; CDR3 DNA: TGTGCCAGCAGCCTAACAGGATCTGAAAAACTGTTTTTT
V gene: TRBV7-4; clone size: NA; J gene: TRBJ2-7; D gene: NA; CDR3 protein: CASSFDSSLTEQYF; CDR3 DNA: TGTGCCAGCAGCTTCGACAGCTCCCTAACGGAGCAGTACTTC
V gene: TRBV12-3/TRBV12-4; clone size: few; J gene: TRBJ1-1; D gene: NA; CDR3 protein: CASSLKGDTEAFF; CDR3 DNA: TGTGCCAGCAGTTTAAAGGGAGACACTGAAGCTTTCTTT
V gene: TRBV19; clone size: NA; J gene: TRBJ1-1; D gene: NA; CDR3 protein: CASKGLGWALMNTEAFF; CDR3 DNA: TGTGCCAGTAAGGGCTTAGGTTGGGCGCTCATGAACACTGAAGCTTTCTTT
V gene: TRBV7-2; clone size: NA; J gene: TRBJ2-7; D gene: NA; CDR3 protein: CASSSRVGSPYEQYF; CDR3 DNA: TGTGCCAGCAGCTCCCGGGTAGGGTCCCCCTACGAGCAGTACTTC